This T cell receptor (beta chain) was sequenced for a study of T cells after yellow fever vaccination. This CDR3 comprises 14 residues. Trimming stripped 5 bases from V and 0 bases from J, with 7 bases between. In germline, CDR1 is SEHNR, CDR2 FQNEAQ (reference sequence). TCRdb used MiXCR to reprocess the 5' RACE reads, holding one entry per CDR3 protein. This sample has 99,000 or so distinct CDR3 sequences, with about 6% found just once. This rearrangement joins TRBV7-9 to TRBJ2-2; D not resolved. The sequence was obtained from a man aged 18-30 years who received the YFV17D yellow fever vaccine. The sequencing used CD8+ T cells sorted from PBMCs, collected 10 days after the yellow fever booster vaccination. CDR3 protein: CASSALANTGELFF. The CDR3 DNA follows: TGTGCCAGCAGCGCGCTAGCGAACACCGGGGAGCTGTTTTTT.